The 20 T cell receptor beta chains reported below all come from one sample, sequenced in a study of blood T cell repertoires in COVID-19 (dated by TCRdb to 2020 to 2021). The library relied on the immunoSEQ multiplex PCR assay. TCRdb obtained this table from immuneACCESS and retained in-frame rearrangements with V and J assigned. These tables miss some clones; where compared with another copy, unresolved V genes account for less than half of the shortfall, and the remainder is unexplained. This sample has under 150,000 clones in its table, and 65% to 90% of those were observed once. The ten largest make up approximately 10% of the sample. Sequencing was performed on peripheral blood. These receptors were taken from a man aged 80 or over with acute or convalescent COVID-19.

V usage is TRBV5-1 and J usage is TRBJ1-4, with D perhaps matching TRBD1 (6 bases). Per germline, CDR1 SGHRS and CDR2 YFSETQ. V was shortened by 5 bases and J by 8 bases, with 16 bases between the two germline ends. The CDR3 runs to 14 residues. CDR3 nucleotides: TGCGCCAGCAGGCTGGGGGGGCTGGAGGAAAAACTGTTTTTT. This translates into CASRLGGLEEKLFF.

In DNA, the CDR3 is TGTGCCAGCAGCTTAGCCCGGGACAGGGTGGATACGCAGTATTTT. Its translation: CASSLARDRVDTQYF. The chain carries TRBV7-2 and TRBJ2-3, with 9 bases lining up with TRBD1. CDR3 size: 15 residues. Germline V gene data show CDR1 as SGHTA and CDR2 as FQGNSA. V lost 0 bases and J lost 6; bases outside the gene matches: 4. Filled out from reference TRBV7-2 and TRBJ2-3, the complete variable domain reads GAGVSQSPSNKVTEKGKDVELRCDPISGHTALYWYRQSLGQGLEFLIYFQGNSAPDKSGLPSDRFSAERTGGSVSTLTIQRTQQEDSAVYLCASSLARDRVDTQYFGPGTRLTVL.

This chain connects TRBV4-2 to TRBJ2-1; TRBD2 is a possible D gene (6 bases). The germline V gene has CDR1 LGHNA and CDR2 YNFKEQ. V was cut by 0 bases and J by 2 bases, with 11 bases left in between. This CDR3 is built from 16 residues. The CDR3 DNA follows: TGTGCCAGCAGCCAAGAAGAGGGAGGCCCCTACAATGAGCAGTTCTTC. Protein: CASSQEEGGPYNEQFF.

This chain uses TRBV6-4 with TRBJ2-1; weak D call: TRBD1 (5 bases). V was clipped by 3 bases and J by 4 bases, with 13 bases between them. From germline, CDR1 is MRHNA and CDR2 SNTAGT. The CDR3 has 15 amino acids. CDR3 amino acids: CASSEGRVGYNEQFF. In DNA, the CDR3 is TGTGCCAGCAGTGAAGGCAGGGTGGGTTACAATGAGCAGTTCTTC.

The rearrangement uses TRBV7-9 and TRBJ2-7; 9 nucleotides agree with TRBD2. This CDR3 has 15 amino acids. Germline V gene data show CDR1 as SEHNR and CDR2 as FQNEAQ (reference sequence). The trim removed 7 bases at V and 3 bases at J, leaving 10 bases unmatched. The CDR3 here is CASTVRAGGNYEQYF. The CDR3 DNA reads as TGTGCCAGCACCGTTAGGGCGGGAGGGAACTACGAGCAGTACTTC.

This clone occurred a few times. This chain links TRBV19 with TRBJ2-7; D is possibly TRBD2 (6 bases). Germline values: CDR1 LNHDA, CDR2 SQIVND (reference sequence). Trimming cost V 4 bases and J 3 bases, with 16 bases left between them. The CDR3 contains 15 residues. The DNA of the CDR3 is TGTGCCAGTAGTACTTCCGGGAGACCAAACTACGAGCAGTACTTC. Translation: CASSTSGRPNYEQYF. The full variable domain, with the rest looked up from reference TRBV19 and TRBJ2-7, is DGGITQSPKYLFRKEGQNVTLSCEQNLNHDAMYWYRQDPGQGLRLIYYSQIVNDFQKGDIAEGYSVSREKKESFPLTVTSAQKNPTAFYLCASSTSGRPNYEQYFGPGTRLTVT.

The rearrangement uses TRBV29-1 and TRBJ1-1, with no clear D. CDR3 length equals 12 residues. Trimming shortened V by 5 bases and J by 3 bases, and 10 bases separated the two germline ends. Germline values: CDR1 SQVTM, CDR2 ANQGSEA. The DNA for the CDR3 is TGCAGCGTTACCCAACGGGACACTGAAGCTTTCTTT. This gives the protein CSVTQRDTEAFF.

The chain employs TRBV9 and TRBJ2-5, with TRBD1 as a possible D gene (5 bases). V shed 0 bases and J shed 4 bases, with 10 bases lying between them. The germline gives CDR1 SGDLS, CDR2 YYNGEE. The CDR3 totals 14 residues. CDR3 amino acids: CASSVVDRSETQYF. The CDR3 DNA follows: TGTGCCAGCAGCGTAGTAGACAGATCAGAGACCCAGTACTTC.

This clone has only one observation. The chain employs TRBV6-6 and TRBJ1-2, with D possibly matching TRBD1 (6 bases). Germline loops: CDR1 MNHNY, CDR2 SVGAGI (reference sequence). Trimming shortened V by 0 bases and J by 3 bases, and 14 bases separated the two germline ends. The CDR3 contains 16 residues. CDR3 amino acids: CASSYSKQGTHYGYTF. The CDR3 bases are TGTGCCAGCAGTTACTCGAAACAGGGCACCCACTATGGCTACACCTTC.

The chain employs TRBV7-8 and TRBJ1-4; tentative D call: TRBD1 (6 bases). This CDR3 has 15 amino acids. Trimming removed 5 bases from V and 2 bases from J, with 12 bases in between. Germline CDR1 reads SGHVS; CDR2 reads FQNEAQ. The CDR3 coding sequence is TGTGCCAGCAGCCGAGGGACAACGACTAATGAAAAACTGTTTTTT. This gives the protein CASSRGTTTNEKLFF.

This clone has more than one count but fewer than ten. The J gene is TRBJ1-1, the V gene TRBV5-1, with 7 bases that match TRBD1. The germline gives CDR1 SGHRS, CDR2 YFSETQ. The CDR3 is 15 amino acids. V lost 0 bases to trimming and J lost 5 bases; unmatched junction nucleotides: 7. Here the CDR3 DNA reads TGCGCCAGCAGCTTGGAGGGCAGGGGGGTTACTGAAGCTTTCTTT. Encoded protein: CASSLEGRGVTEAFF.

The chain employs TRBV29-1 and TRBJ1-1, with D possibly matching TRBD1 (6 bases). CDR1 and CDR2 from the germline V gene are SQVTM and ANQGSEA. This CDR3 has 14 residues. Trimming removed 1 base from V and 10 bases from J, with 19 bases in between. CDR3 DNA sequence: TGCAGCGTTGAAGCTCTGGGACAAGACCTTGCAGCTTTCTTT. Encoded protein: CSVEALGQDLAAFF.

The V and J genes are TRBV30 and TRBJ2-7; possibly TRBD1 for D (6 bases). This CDR3 has 14 amino acids. Trimming took off 4 bases at V and 0 bases at J, with 13 bases between the two ends. The V gene's germline CDR1 is GTSNPN and CDR2 SVGIG (reference sequence). CDR3 DNA sequence: TGTGCCTGGAAACAGGGTTATGGCTCCTACGAGCAGTACTTC. Translated: CAWKQGYGSYEQYF.

This clone was seen a few times. This chain links TRBV7-2 with TRBJ2-5; 7 bases agree with TRBD2. V trimming: 3 bases; J trimming: 4 bases; junction bases outside the gene matches: 8. Germline V gives CDR1 SGHTA, CDR2 FQGNSA. The CDR3 totals 15 residues. The CDR3 region is CASSFLAGGGETQYF. Written as DNA, the CDR3 is TGTGCCAGCAGCTTTTTAGCCGGCGGGGGAGAGACCCAGTACTTC.

V is TRBV19 and J is TRBJ1-3, with D hard to call. This CDR3 is 15 amino acids long. Per germline, CDR1 LNHDA and CDR2 SQIVND (reference sequence). V was shortened by 4 bases and J by 0 bases, with 10 bases between the two germline ends. In DNA form, the CDR3 reads TGTGCCAGTAGTAGGGGAGTTGGCTCTGGAAACACCATATATTTT. This translates into CASSRGVGSGNTIYF.

V usage is TRBV18 and J usage is TRBJ1-2; unclear D gene. Germline CDR1 and CDR2: KGHSH and LQKENI. This CDR3 comprises 12 residues. V lost 1 base and J 8 bases, leaving 8 bases between the germline ends. In DNA form, the CDR3 reads TGTGCCAGCTCACCACGTCAGAAGGGCTACACCTTC. It specifies CASSPRQKGYTF.

The chain carries TRBV6-5 and TRBJ2-1, with D perhaps matching TRBD2 (5 bases). Trimming took off 0 bases at V and 14 bases at J, with 17 bases between the two ends. CDR1 and CDR2 from the germline V gene are MNHEY and SVGAGI. The CDR3 has 14 amino acids. This chain's CDR3 is CASSYSSARTSEFF. In DNA, the CDR3 is TGTGCCAGCAGTTACTCATCAGCGCGGACTTCGGAGTTCTTC.

Only a few counts were recorded for this clone. The V and J genes are TRBV5-1 and TRBJ2-3; TRBD2 might be the D (6 bases). This CDR3 contains 14 residues. The V and J ends lost 1 base and 0 bases respectively, with 6 bases between them. In germline, CDR1 is SGHRS, CDR2 YFSETQ. The CDR3 DNA is TGCGCCAGCAGCTTGACTAGCAGCACAGATACGCAGTATTTT. Translated: CASSLTSSTDTQYF. Based on the CDR3 plus reference TRBV5-1 and TRBJ2-3, the full variable domain is KAGVTQTPRYLIKTRGQQVTLSCSPISGHRSVSWYQQTPGQGLQFLFEYFSETQRNKGNFPGRFSGRQFSNSRSEMNVSTLELGDSALYLCASSLTSSTDTQYFGPGTRLTVL.

This chain uses TRBV19 with TRBJ1-2; TRBD1 aligns across 7 bases. There are 14 residues in the CDR3. V gave up 7 bases and J gave up 1 base; unmatched junction bases: 6. CDR1 and CDR2 from the germline V gene are LNHDA and SQIVND (reference sequence). In DNA form, the CDR3 reads TGTGCCAGTACAAGGGGACAGAATAACTATGGCTACACCTTC. It translates to CASTRGQNNYGYTF.

The J gene is TRBJ1-2, the V gene TRBV5-1, with 8 bases identical to TRBD1. The V and J ends lost 4 bases and 2 bases, in that order; junction bases with no gene match: 4. Germline-derived CDR1 and CDR2 are SGHRS and YFSETQ. CDR3 length: 14 amino acids. CDR3 loop: CASSMTGENYGYTF. For the CDR3, the DNA is TGCGCCAGCAGCATGACAGGGGAAAACTATGGCTACACCTTC.